The present T cell receptor (beta chain) was sequenced within a study of PD-1 blockade in classical Hodgkin lymphoma. Study in general: Nivolumab was given intravenously to patients at 3 mg/kg every 2 weeks. Findings and limits, study-wide: The authors have not defined what causes the repertoire differences, possibly disease activity or prior therapy. Complete responders' baseline diversity resembled that of newly diagnosed patients.

The germline gives CDR1 MNHNY, CDR2 SVGAGI (reference sequence). The CDR3 contains 14 residues. The germline V and J ends were trimmed by 1 base and 6 bases, with 12 bases remaining between them. Assay: immunoSEQ multiplex PCR; the TCRdb copy retains only in-frame clones and omits some. The sample includes 23,000 or so clones, 72% of them seen just once. Time point in this sample: cycle 4 day 1 (C4D1), after more than five weeks of nivolumab. All patients relapsed after autologous stem cell transplantation, and brentuximab vedotin exposure varied. The study recorded best responses of complete response, partial response or progressive disease. This clone is deemed large. Its antigen is not known.

The source material was peripheral blood mononuclear cells (PBMCs), sampled before the fourth cycle of nivolumab. This sequence joins TRBV6-6 and TRBJ1-1; D possibly corresponds to TRBD1 (6 bases). This TCR came from a human donor with classical Hodgkin lymphoma. CDR3: CASSYFGEGAEAFF. The CDR3, as DNA: TGTGCCAGCAGTTACTTCGGGGAGGGGGCTGAAGCTTTCTTT.